Following are 23 T cell receptor beta chains from one sample sequenced in a study of beta chain features in type 1 diabetes. Reverse transcription of all isolated RNA meant that expressed TCRB transcripts were sequenced. TCRdb's table, derived via immunoSEQ multiplex PCR, lists solely in-frame clones and lacks some. The repertoire includes a few hundred thousand clones, about 26% of them detected once, and roughly 4.1% sits in the top ten. Specimen: central memory CD4+ T cells from blood. The origin of the receptors is a man aged 25 to 40 in good health.

The CDR3 spells CASTRGGKDTQYF. The CDR3 DNA reads TGTGCCAGCACTCGGGGGGGCAAAGATACGCAGTATTTT. The V gene is TRBV14, the J gene TRBJ2-3; 8 bases line up with TRBD2. This CDR3 comprises 13 residues. The germline gives CDR1 SGHDN, CDR2 FVKESK. Unmatched junction bases numbered 5, after V lost 7 bases and J lost 5 bases.

The gene calls are TRBV7-2 and TRBJ2-1; 7 nucleotides line up with TRBD2. V trimming: 5 bases; J trimming: 10 bases; junction bases outside the gene matches: 11. The length of the CDR3 is 14 residues. Germline V gene data show CDR1 as SGHTA and CDR2 as FQGNSA. Here the CDR3 DNA reads TGTGCCAGCAGCCTCCGGAGGGAGGGTTGGGAGCAGTTCTTC. It encodes CASSLRREGWEQFF. Complete variable domain (other parts from reference TRBV7-2 and TRBJ2-1): GAGVSQSPSNKVTEKGKDVELRCDPISGHTALYWYRQSLGQGLEFLIYFQGNSAPDKSGLPSDRFSAERTGGSVSTLTIQRTQQEDSAVYLCASSLRREGWEQFFGPGTRLTVL.

Notes on this clone: Compared with germline, one end of the junction differs, possibly owing to a read error. The gene calls are TRBV7-2 and TRBJ2-3; TRBD2 is a possible D gene (6 bases). In germline, CDR1 is SGHTA, CDR2 FQGNSA. This CDR3 comprises 16 residues. The CDR3 is CDSSFRGLQMTDTQYF. CDR3 in DNA: TGTGACAGCAGCTTCCGGGGACTCCAAATGACAGATACGCAGTATTTT.

This clone occurred a few times. The chain recombines TRBV5-6 with TRBJ1-5, with D unclear. With 1 base removed from V and 4 bases from J, the gap between germline ends came to 6 bases. This CDR3 comprises 13 residues. The germline V gene has CDR1 SGHDT and CDR2 YYEEEE. The CDR3 bases are TGTGCCAGCAGCTTGTTCGGTAATCAGCCCCAGCATTTT. It yields the protein CASSLFGNQPQHF.

There are many counts of this clone. This chain links TRBV27 with TRBJ2-2; D call uncertain. Germline CDR1 reads MNHEY; CDR2 reads SMNVEV (reference sequence). CDR3 length: 12 amino acids. V was shortened by 6 bases and J by 5 bases, with 7 bases between the two germline ends. CDR3 loop: CASRQSTGELFF. CDR3 nucleotide sequence: TGTGCCAGCAGACAGTCGACCGGGGAGCTGTTTTTT.

The gene calls are TRBV7-2 and TRBJ2-5; D remains unclear. The CDR3 covers 12 residues. Per the germline V gene, CDR1 is SGHTA and CDR2 is FQGNSA. V was trimmed by 5 bases and J by 3 bases, leaving 7 bases between them. In DNA, the CDR3 is TGTGCCAGCAGCCGGACGAAAGAGACCCAGTACTTC. Translating it yields CASSRTKETQYF.

The rearrangement links TRBV27 to TRBJ2-1; possible D gene TRBD2, 6 bases. V gave up 2 bases and J gave up 5 bases, with 16 bases separating them. The CDR3 covers 16 residues. Germline CDR1 reads MNHEY; CDR2 reads SMNVEV (reference sequence). The CDR3 DNA sequence: TGTGCCAGCAGTTTAGAAGTGAACGGGGGAGACAATGAGCAGTTCTTC. The encoded protein is CASSLEVNGGDNEQFF.

The chain employs TRBV29-1 and TRBJ2-3; D unclear. Germline V gene lookup returns CDR1 SQVTM and CDR2 ANQGSEA. V lost 3 bases and J 4 bases, leaving 17 bases between the germline ends. The CDR3 is made up of 15 amino acids. In DNA form, the CDR3 reads TGCAGCGTTGATGGCCAGCTGGGCCCCCCAGATACGCAGTATTTT. This translates into CSVDGQLGPPDTQYF.

Only a few counts were recorded for this clone. This chain uses TRBV15 with TRBJ2-4; D uncertain. V was clipped by 2 bases and J by 0 bases, with 8 bases between them. This CDR3 is 15 amino acids long. The germline CDR1 and CDR2 sequences are LNHNV and YYDKDF (reference sequence). CDR3 nucleotides: TGTGCCACCAGCAGACTAGGTGTAGCCAAAAACATTCAGTACTTC. It is translated as CATSRLGVAKNIQYF.

V is TRBV4-2 and J is TRBJ2-1, with D possibly called TRBD1 or TRBD2 (5 bases each). V lost 4 bases and J lost 3, with 13 bases in between. This CDR3 comprises 15 residues. Germline lookup yields CDR1 LGHNA and CDR2 YNFKEQ. The CDR3 nucleotides read TGTGCCAGCAGCCCTCGGGACCGCGGCTACAATGAGCAGTTCTTC. It is translated as CASSPRDRGYNEQFF.

The chain is built from TRBV20-1 and TRBJ2-3, with D unresolved. In germline, CDR1 is DFQATT, CDR2 SNEGSKA (reference sequence). This CDR3 contains 11 residues. Trimming stripped 3 bases from V and 6 bases from J, with 7 bases between. CDR3 DNA: TGCAGTGCTAGCTTATTGGATACGCAGTATTTT. Amino acids: CSASLLDTQYF.

The chain has TRBV4-1 and TRBJ1-2; D remains ambiguous. Per germline, CDR1 MGHRA and CDR2 YSYEKL. V gave up 0 bases and J gave up 4 bases, with 12 bases separating them. This CDR3 is built from 15 residues. This CDR3 reads CASSQDESESYGYTF. Written as DNA, the CDR3 is TGCGCCAGCAGCCAAGATGAATCGGAATCCTATGGCTACACCTTC.

This clone was counted a few times. CDR3 DNA: TGCAGCTACTACCCTAATCAAGAGACCCAGTACTTC. Its protein is CSYYPNQETQYF. The chain joins TRBV29-1 to TRBJ2-5; D gene ambiguous. CDR1 SQVTM and CDR2 ANQGSEA come from the germline V gene. This CDR3 spans 12 amino acids. Trimming cost V 8 bases and J 2 bases, with 12 bases left between them. The variable domain in full, with the rest retrieved from reference TRBV29-1 and TRBJ2-5, is SAVISQKPSRDICQRGTSLTIQCQVDSQVTMMFWYRQQPGQSLTLIATANQGSEATYESGFVIDKFPISRPNLTFSTLTVSNMSPEDSSIYLCSYYPNQETQYFGPGTRLLVL.

This clone was observed a handful of times. For the CDR3, the DNA is TGTGCCAGCAGCTTAGGGGGAGTTGAGCAGTTCTTC. Translation: CASSLGGVEQFF. The chain has TRBV13 and TRBJ2-1; possible D gene TRBD2, 5 bases. The CDR3 totals 12 residues. CDR1 and CDR2 from the germline V gene are PRHDT and FYEKMQ (reference sequence). Trimming stripped 0 bases from V and 9 bases from J, with 6 bases between.

This clone has a handful of counts. This chain uses TRBV30 with TRBJ2-3; D possibly corresponds to TRBD2 (6 bases). The ends were cut back, 2 bases at V and 10 bases at J, with 16 bases in the middle. Looked up from germline, CDR1 is GTSNPN and CDR2 is SVGIG (reference sequence). The CDR3 is made up of 13 amino acids. The CDR3 DNA follows: TGTGCCTGGAGTATAACGACTAGACCGTCGCAGTATTTT. Translated: CAWSITTRPSQYF.

The sample holds many counts of this clone. CDR3 in DNA: TGTGCCAGCAGTGAAAGGTTCGTTGAGCAGTTCTTC. Translating gives CASSERFVEQFF. V usage is TRBV2 and J usage is TRBJ2-1; D gene uncertain. V was pared by 2 bases and J by 9 bases, with 8 bases between. Germline CDR1 is SNHLY and CDR2 is FYNNEI. CDR3 length: 12 amino acids. The variable domain in full, with the rest retrieved from reference TRBV2 and TRBJ2-1, is EPEVTQTPSHQVTQMGQEVILRCVPISNHLYFYWYRQILGQKVEFLVSFYNNEISEKSEIFDDQFSVERPDGSNFTLKIRSTKLEDSAMYFCASSERFVEQFFGPGTRLTVL.

This chain joins TRBV28 and TRBJ2-1, with 11 bases identical to TRBD2. This CDR3 has 15 amino acids. Germline V gives CDR1 MDHEN, CDR2 SYDVKM. Unmatched junction bases numbered 6, after V lost 7 bases and J lost 4 bases. The DNA for the CDR3 is TGTGCCAGCACCAATAGCGGGAGGGGGTACAATGAGCAGTTCTTC. It encodes CASTNSGRGYNEQFF. The entire variable domain, with the rest obtained from reference TRBV28 and TRBJ2-1, is as follows: DVKVTQSSRYLVKRTGEKVFLECVQDMDHENMFWYRQDPGLGLRLIYFSYDVKMKEKGDIPEGYSVSREKKERFSLILESASTNQTSMYLCASTNSGRGYNEQFFGPGTRLTVL.

V is TRBV7-2 and J is TRBJ2-5, with D possibly matching TRBD2 (6 bases). Trimming pared 1 base from V and 3 bases from J, leaving 12 bases between. The germline CDR1 and CDR2 sequences are SGHTA and FQGNSA. The CDR3 totals 15 residues. Here the CDR3 DNA reads TGTGCCAGCAGCTTAGGCGGGGCAGGAGAAGAGACCCAGTACTTC. It translates to CASSLGGAGEETQYF.

This clone was detected a few times. This chain joins TRBV6-6 and TRBJ2-7; TRBD1 matches 9 bases. Unmatched junction bases numbered 2, after V lost 4 bases and J lost 1 base. This CDR3 is 14 amino acids long. Germline assignment: CDR1 MNHNY and CDR2 SVGAGI (reference sequence). CDR3 sequence: CASSFDRGSYEQYF. CDR3 bases: TGTGCCAGCAGTTTCGACAGGGGGTCCTACGAGCAGTACTTC.

This clone showed up just a few times. This rearrangement joins TRBV30 to TRBJ2-5, with unresolved D. V shed 3 bases and J shed 4 bases, with 12 bases lying between them. CDR1 is GTSNPN, CDR2 SVGIG, per germline (reference sequence). The CDR3 length is 13 residues. CDR3 bases: TGTGCCTGGAGGACCCTGTCGGGAGAGACCCAGTACTTC. Translation: CAWRTLSGETQYF.

The chain combines TRBV9 with TRBJ2-1; D may correspond to TRBD1 or TRBD2 (5 bases each). The V end lost 3 bases, the J end lost 7 bases, and 14 bases lay between the germline ends. The CDR3 extends over 14 amino acids. CDR1 is SGDLS, CDR2 YYNGEE, per germline. The DNA of the CDR3 is TGTGCCAGCAGCGGGCGTGGGACGAGTAATGAGCAGTTCTTC. It encodes CASSGRGTSNEQFF.

CDR3 in DNA: TGTGCCAGCAGCTCCGGGACTAGAACAGATACGCAGTATTTT. Protein product: CASSSGTRTDTQYF. This chain joins TRBV5-4 and TRBJ2-3, with 8 bases fitting TRBD2. After removal of 3 bases from V and 3 bases from J, the junction contained 3 bases not matched to a gene. CDR1 SGHNT and CDR2 YYREEE come from the germline V gene (reference sequence). The CDR3 sequence is 14 residues long. Full variable domain (rest looked up from reference TRBV5-4 and TRBJ2-3): ETGVTQSPTHLIKTRGQQVTLRCSSQSGHNTVSWYQQALGQGPQFIFQYYREEENGRGNFPPRFSGLQFPNYSSELNVNALELDDSALYLCASSSGTRTDTQYFGPGTRLTVL.

This rearrangement joins TRBV9 to TRBJ1-3; D gene ambiguous. The CDR3 spans 12 residues. Germline CDR1 and CDR2: SGDLS and YYNGEE. Trimming cost V 6 bases and J 2 bases, with 6 bases left between them. This chain's CDR3 is CASTGTGNTIYF. The CDR3, as DNA: TGTGCCAGCACCGGGACTGGAAACACCATATATTTT.